The present T cell receptor (beta chain) was sequenced within a study of spatial heterogeneity in lung cancer. Study results and limitations: Whereas they appeared in blood less at follow-up, ubiquitous expanded tumor TCRs appeared there more at resection.

The CDR3 runs 16 residues. The germline V gene has CDR1 MNHEY and CDR2 SMNVEV (reference sequence). V lost 3 bases and J 2 bases, leaving 16 bases between the germline ends. This clonotype was seen a handful of times. No antigen is known for it. Documented time point: sample taken at primary tumor resection. Extraction of whole RNA from tumor, nontumor lung or frozen PBMC preceded unsorted sequencing. MiXCR, applied by TCRdb to the 5' RACE reads, yields one record per CDR3 protein. The sample has tens of thousands of distinct CDR3 sequences, 12% to 15% seen once. The chain recombines TRBV27 with TRBJ1-2, with D possibly matching TRBD1 (6 bases). This sequence originates from a male donor with early-stage non-small cell lung cancer. Sequences were derived from PBMCs, sampled at surgery. In nucleotides, the CDR3 is TGTGCCAGCAGTTTCTCTGGAACAGGGCCGAACTATGGCTACACCTTC. This sequence encodes CASSFSGTGPNYGYTF.